Listed below are T cell receptor beta chains from one sample, sequenced in a study of immune evolution from preneoplasia to lung adenocarcinoma. Repertoires were generated with immunoSEQ multiplex PCR, while TCRdb's copy carries only in-frame clones and drops some. The repertoire holds about 14,000 clones, around 80% seen once, with more than 4% in the top ten. The source material was FFPE minimally invasive lung adenocarcinoma tissue. These receptors were collected from a person aged 65-85 years with lung adenocarcinoma. Both conserved end residues are part of each CDR3. The D gene is left open where the match is weak. Clone sizes are given selectively: once, few, many, or a class where the clone is expanded.

J: TRBJ1-6
V: TRBV11-1
D: .
size: .
DNA: TGTGCCAGCAGCTCTCCGAATTCACCCCTCCACTTT
CDR3: CASSSPNSPLHF

J: TRBJ2-1
V: TRBV25-1
D: .
size: few
DNA: TGTGCCAGCAGTGACCGGACTGAGGATGAGCAGTTCTTC
CDR3: CASSDRTEDEQFF

J: TRBJ2-7
V: TRBV2
D: .
size: .
DNA: TGTGCCAGCGAGGGGAAGACAGGGACTACGGGAGAGCAGTACTTC
CDR3: CASEGKTGTTGEQYF

J: TRBJ1-1
V: TRBV19
D: .
size: .
DNA: TGTGCCAGTAGTATAGGAACAGGAAACACTGAAGCTTTCTTT
CDR3: CASSIGTGNTEAFF

J: TRBJ2-7
V: TRBV5-1
D: TRBD1
size: once
DNA: TGCGCTAGCAGCAGGGACAGGGGCTCCTACGAGCAGTACTTC
CDR3: CASSRDRGSYEQYF

J: TRBJ2-3
V: TRBV11-3
D: .
size: .
DNA: TGTGCCAGCAGCACACAAGATACGCAGTATTTT
CDR3: CASSTQDTQYF

J: TRBJ1-2
V: TRBV7-9
D: TRBD1
size: .
DNA: TGTGCCAGCAGCTTGGAACAGGGGCCTGGCTACACCTTC
CDR3: CASSLEQGPGYTF

J: TRBJ2-7
V: TRBV5-6
D: TRBD2
size: .
DNA: TGTGCCAGCAGCTTGTTATCAGCGGGAGGGCAGTACTTC
CDR3: CASSLLSAGGQYF

J: TRBJ1-2
V: TRBV19
D: .
size: .
DNA: TGTGCCAGTAGAATCCGGGACGCCAATGGCTACACCTTC
CDR3: CASRIRDANGYTF

J: TRBJ2-1
V: TRBV18
D: TRBD1
size: few
DNA: TGTGCCAGCTCACCACCGGGACAGAACTACAATGAGCAGTTCTTC
CDR3: CASSPPGQNYNEQFF

J: TRBJ1-5
V: TRBV6-4
D: .
size: .
DNA: TGTGCCAGCAGTGACTGGGGGGTTCAGCCCCAGCATTTT
CDR3: CASSDWGVQPQHF

J: TRBJ2-2
V: TRBV11-2
D: .
size: .
DNA: TGTGCCAGCAGCTCGGACCTAAGAAGGACCGGGGAGCTGTTTTTT
CDR3: CASSSDLRRTGELFF

J: TRBJ1-2
V: TRBV6-1
D: TRBD1
size: .
DNA: TGTGCCAGCAGAGACCTGGACAGGGCGGGGGGCTACACCTTC
CDR3: CASRDLDRAGGYTF

J: TRBJ2-3
V: TRBV18
D: .
size: .
DNA: TGTGCCAGCTCTCAACTAGCAGATACGCAGTATTTT
CDR3: CASSQLADTQYF

J: TRBJ1-3
V: TRBV9
D: .
size: few
DNA: TGTGCCAGCAGCGTAGAAGGGGTAAGAGGAAACACCATATATTTT
CDR3: CASSVEGVRGNTIYF

J: TRBJ1-5
V: TRBV28
D: .
size: .
DNA: TGTGCCAGCAGTTTTCCTCGTAAAAATCAGCCCCAGCATTTT
CDR3: CASSFPRKNQPQHF

J: TRBJ2-4
V: TRBV30
D: TRBD1
size: .
DNA: TGTGCCTGGAGTGTACGGCAGGGGGCGAAGATTCAGTACTTC
CDR3: CAWSVRQGAKIQYF

J: TRBJ1-2
V: TRBV9
D: .
size: .
DNA: TGTGCCAGCAGCGTGCGTCCGGGAGGCGGCTACACCTTC
CDR3: CASSVRPGGGYTF

J: TRBJ1-1
V: TRBV27
D: .
size: .
DNA: TGTGCCAGCAGTTTATCGACCAAGAGAGCTTTCTTT
CDR3: CASSLSTKRAFF

J: TRBJ2-1
V: TRBV2
D: TRBD1
size: once
DNA: TGTGCCAGCAGTTATGGACAGGGGGCATTTGAGCAGTTCTTC
CDR3: CASSYGQGAFEQFF

J: TRBJ2-1
V: TRBV7-9
D: .
size: .
DNA: TGTGCCAGCAGCTTGACTTTGATCGGCAATGAGCAGTTCTTC
CDR3: CASSLTLIGNEQFF

J: TRBJ2-2
V: TRBV11-3
D: TRBD1
size: .
DNA: TGTGCCAGCAGCGAGGGACAGGGGTTTGACACCGGGGAGCTGTTTTTT
CDR3: CASSEGQGFDTGELFF

J: TRBJ1-2
V: TRBV6-5
D: .
size: .
DNA: TGTGCCAGCAGTAATCACAGGAACGGCTACACCTTC
CDR3: CASSNHRNGYTF

J: TRBJ2-5
V: TRBV30
D: .
size: .
DNA: TGTGCCTGGGATACAGGACAGCCGTACCAAGAGACCCAGTACTTC
CDR3: CAWDTGQPYQETQYF

J: TRBJ1-2
V: TRBV19
D: .
size: .
DNA: TGTGCCAGTAGTATAGAAGGCATACCTAACTATGGCTACACCTTC
CDR3: CASSIEGIPNYGYTF

J: TRBJ2-3
V: TRBV2
D: .
size: .
DNA: TGTGCCAGCACCCAGGGGAGCACAGATACGCAGTATTTT
CDR3: CASTQGSTDTQYF

J: TRBJ2-7
V: TRBV2
D: .
size: .
DNA: TGTGCCAGCAGTGAAGCGGAGGGGGGCTACGAGCAGTACTTC
CDR3: CASSEAEGGYEQYF